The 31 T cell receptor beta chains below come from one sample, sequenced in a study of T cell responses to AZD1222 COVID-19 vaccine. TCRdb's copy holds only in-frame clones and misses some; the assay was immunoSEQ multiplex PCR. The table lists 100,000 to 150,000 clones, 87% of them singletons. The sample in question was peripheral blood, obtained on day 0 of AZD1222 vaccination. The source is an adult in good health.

CDR3 amino acids: CASTNPTGVNYGYTF. The CDR3 nucleotides are TGTGCCAGCACCAACCCCACAGGGGTTAACTATGGCTACACCTTC. The V call is TRBV6-5, the J call TRBJ1-2; 7 bases agree with TRBD1. This CDR3 comprises 15 residues. Trimming at V came to 7 bases and at J to 1 base, leaving 9 bases not matched to a gene. Germline V CDR1 and CDR2: MNHEY, SVGAGI.

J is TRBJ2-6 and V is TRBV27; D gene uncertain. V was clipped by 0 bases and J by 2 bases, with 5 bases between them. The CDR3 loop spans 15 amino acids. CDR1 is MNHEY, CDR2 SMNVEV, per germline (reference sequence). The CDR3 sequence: CASSLSEAGANVLTF. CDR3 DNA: TGTGCCAGCAGTTTATCTGAAGCTGGGGCCAACGTCCTGACTTTC.

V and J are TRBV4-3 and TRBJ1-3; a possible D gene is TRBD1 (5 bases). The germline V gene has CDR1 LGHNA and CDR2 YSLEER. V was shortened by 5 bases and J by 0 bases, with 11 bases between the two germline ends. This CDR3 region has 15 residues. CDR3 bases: TGCGCCAGCAGCAACAGGTCCTTCTCTGGAAACACCATATATTTT. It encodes CASSNRSFSGNTIYF.

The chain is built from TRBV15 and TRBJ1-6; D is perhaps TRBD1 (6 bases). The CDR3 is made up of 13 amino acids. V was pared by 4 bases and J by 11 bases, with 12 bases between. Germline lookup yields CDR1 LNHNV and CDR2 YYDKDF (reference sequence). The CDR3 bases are TGTGCCACCAGCACAGGGGTTGCCGCACCCCTCCACTTT. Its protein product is CATSTGVAAPLHF.

CDR3 loop: CASSLRYSETQYF. The DNA for the CDR3 is TGTGCCAGCAGTTTGAGGTATTCAGAGACCCAGTACTTC. V is TRBV12-3 or TRBV12-4 and J is TRBJ2-5; no definite D call. CDR3 length equals 13 residues. V shed 3 bases and J shed 4 bases, with 9 bases lying between them.

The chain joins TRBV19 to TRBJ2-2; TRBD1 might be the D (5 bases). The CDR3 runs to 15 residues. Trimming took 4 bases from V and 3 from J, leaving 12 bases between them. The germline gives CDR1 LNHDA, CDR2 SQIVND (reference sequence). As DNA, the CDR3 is TGTGCCAGTAGTAGATGGACACCGGACACCGGGGAGCTGTTTTTT. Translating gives CASSRWTPDTGELFF.

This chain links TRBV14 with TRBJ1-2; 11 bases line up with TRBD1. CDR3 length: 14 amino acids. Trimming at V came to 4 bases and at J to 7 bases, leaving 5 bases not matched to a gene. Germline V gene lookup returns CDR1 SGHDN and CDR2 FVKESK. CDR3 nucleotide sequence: TGTGCCAGCAGCCTCGCCGGGACAGGGGGTGGCTACACCTTC. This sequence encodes CASSLAGTGGGYTF.

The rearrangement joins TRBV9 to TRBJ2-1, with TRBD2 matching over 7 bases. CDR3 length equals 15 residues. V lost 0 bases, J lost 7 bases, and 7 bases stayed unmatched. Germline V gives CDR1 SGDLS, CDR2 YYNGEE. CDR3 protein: CASSVVTGGINEQFF. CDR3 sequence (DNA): TGTGCCAGCAGCGTAGTAACGGGGGGAATAAATGAGCAGTTCTTC. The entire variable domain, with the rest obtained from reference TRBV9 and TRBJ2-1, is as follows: DSGVTQTPKHLITATGQRVTLRCSPRSGDLSVYWYQQSLDQGLQFLIQYYNGEERAKGNILERFSAQQFPDLHSELNLSSLELGDSALYFCASSVVTGGINEQFFGPGTRLTVL.

CDR3 bases: TGTGCCAGCAGCGGACAGGGAGATCAGCCCCAGCATTTT. Amino acids: CASSGQGDQPQHF. The chain couples TRBV6-2 or TRBV6-3 to TRBJ1-5; 8 bases fit TRBD1. Unmatched junction bases numbered 3, after V lost 6 bases and J lost 5 bases. The CDR3 is 13 residues long. CDR1 is MNHEY and CDR2 is SVGEGT in the germline V gene.

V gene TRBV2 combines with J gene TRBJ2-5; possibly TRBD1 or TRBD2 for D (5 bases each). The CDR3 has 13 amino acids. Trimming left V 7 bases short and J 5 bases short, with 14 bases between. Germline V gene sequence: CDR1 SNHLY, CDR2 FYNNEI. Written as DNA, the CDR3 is TGTGCCAGCAATGCTATGGGGGTTGAGACCCAGTACTTC. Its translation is CASNAMGVETQYF.

The CDR3 nucleotides read TGTGCCAGCAGGGGTTCCAGCCGATCACCCCTCCACTTT. It encodes CASRGSSRSPLHF. The chain links TRBV13 to TRBJ1-6, with D uncertain. Trimming removed 6 bases from V and 10 bases from J, with 13 bases in between. The CDR3 spans 13 residues. From germline, CDR1 is PRHDT and CDR2 FYEKMQ (reference sequence).

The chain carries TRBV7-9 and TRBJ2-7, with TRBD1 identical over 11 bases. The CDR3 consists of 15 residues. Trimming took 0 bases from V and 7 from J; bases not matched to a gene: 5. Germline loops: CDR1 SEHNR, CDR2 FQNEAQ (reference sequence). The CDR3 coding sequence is TGTGCCAGCAGCTTAGCGGGACAGGGGGTCGGGGAGCAGTACTTC. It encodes CASSLAGQGVGEQYF.

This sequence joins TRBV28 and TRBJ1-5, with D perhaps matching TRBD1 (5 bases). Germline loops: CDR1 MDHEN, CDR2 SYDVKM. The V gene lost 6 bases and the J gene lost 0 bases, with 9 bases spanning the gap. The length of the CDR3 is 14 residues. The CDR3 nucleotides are TGTGCCAGCAGACGACAGAGTAGCAATCAGCCCCAGCATTTT. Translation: CASRRQSSNQPQHF.

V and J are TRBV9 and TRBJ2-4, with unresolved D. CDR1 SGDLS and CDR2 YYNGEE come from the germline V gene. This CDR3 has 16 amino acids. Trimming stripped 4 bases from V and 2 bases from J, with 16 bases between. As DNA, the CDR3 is TGTGCCAGCAGCTCTCAGCGAGGTTTATCCAAAAACATTCAGTACTTC. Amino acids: CASSSQRGLSKNIQYF.

This chain's CDR3 is CASSYPSGDNYNEQFF. CDR3 in DNA: TGTGCCAGTAGCTATCCCTCGGGAGATAACTACAATGAGCAGTTCTTC. The chain carries TRBV19 and TRBJ2-1; TRBD2 is a possible D gene (6 bases). This CDR3 has 16 amino acids. The germline V and J ends were trimmed by 6 bases and 3 bases, with 18 bases remaining between them. Germline CDR1 LNHDA, CDR2 SQIVND (reference sequence).

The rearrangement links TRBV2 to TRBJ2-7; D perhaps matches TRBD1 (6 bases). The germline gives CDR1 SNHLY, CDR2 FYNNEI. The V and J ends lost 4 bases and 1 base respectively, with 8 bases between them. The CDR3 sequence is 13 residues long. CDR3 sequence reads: CASSVQGSYEQYF. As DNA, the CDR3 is TGTGCCAGCAGTGTACAGGGTTCCTACGAGCAGTACTTC.

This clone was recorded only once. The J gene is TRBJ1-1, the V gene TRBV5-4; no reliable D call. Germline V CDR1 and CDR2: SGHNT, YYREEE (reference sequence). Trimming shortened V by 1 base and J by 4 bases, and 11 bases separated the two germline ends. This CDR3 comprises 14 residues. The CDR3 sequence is CASSLRLEGTEAFF. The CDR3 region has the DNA TGTGCCAGCAGCTTGAGACTAGAAGGCACTGAAGCTTTCTTT.

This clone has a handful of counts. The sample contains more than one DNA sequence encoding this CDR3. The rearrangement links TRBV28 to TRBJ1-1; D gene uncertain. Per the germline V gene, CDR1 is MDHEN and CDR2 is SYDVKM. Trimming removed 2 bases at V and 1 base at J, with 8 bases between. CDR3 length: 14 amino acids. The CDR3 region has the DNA TGTGCCAGCAGTTTAGGGCAGCAGAACACTGAAGCTTTCTTT. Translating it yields CASSLGQQNTEAFF.

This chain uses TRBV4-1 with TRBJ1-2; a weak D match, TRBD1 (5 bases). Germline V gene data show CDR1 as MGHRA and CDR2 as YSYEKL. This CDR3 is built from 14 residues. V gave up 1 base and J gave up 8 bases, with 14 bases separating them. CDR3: CASSQATGVFGYTF. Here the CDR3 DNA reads TGCGCCAGCAGCCAAGCTACAGGAGTGTTCGGCTACACCTTC.

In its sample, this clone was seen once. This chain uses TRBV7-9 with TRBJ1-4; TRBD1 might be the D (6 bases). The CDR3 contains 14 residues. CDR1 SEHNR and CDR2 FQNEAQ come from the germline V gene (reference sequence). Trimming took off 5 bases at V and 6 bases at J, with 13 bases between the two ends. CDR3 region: CASSPDGGHEKLFF. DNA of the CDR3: TGTGCCAGCAGCCCAGACGGGGGGCATGAAAAACTGTTTTTT.

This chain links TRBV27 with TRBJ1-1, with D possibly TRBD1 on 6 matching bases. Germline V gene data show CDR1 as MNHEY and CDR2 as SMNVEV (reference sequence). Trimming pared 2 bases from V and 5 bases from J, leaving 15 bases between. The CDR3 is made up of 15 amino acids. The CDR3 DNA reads TGTGCCAGCAGTTTAGAGGGCAGGGGATGGACTGAAGCTTTCTTT. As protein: CASSLEGRGWTEAFF.

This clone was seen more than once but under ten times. This CDR3 reads CASSLGQPATEAFF. CDR3 DNA: TGTGCCAGCAGCTTAGGGCAGCCCGCTACTGAAGCTTTCTTT. The gene calls are TRBV5-8 and TRBJ1-1; no definite D call. CDR1 and CDR2 (germline): SGHTS, YDEGEE. V was shortened by 2 bases and J by 5 bases, with 13 bases between the two germline ends. The CDR3 covers 14 residues.

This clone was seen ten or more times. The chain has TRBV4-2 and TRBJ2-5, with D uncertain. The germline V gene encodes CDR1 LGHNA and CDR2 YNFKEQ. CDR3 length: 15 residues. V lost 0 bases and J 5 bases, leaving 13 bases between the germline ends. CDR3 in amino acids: CASSQEAGRTETQYF. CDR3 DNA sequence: TGTGCCAGCAGCCAAGAGGCCGGCCGTACTGAGACCCAGTACTTC.

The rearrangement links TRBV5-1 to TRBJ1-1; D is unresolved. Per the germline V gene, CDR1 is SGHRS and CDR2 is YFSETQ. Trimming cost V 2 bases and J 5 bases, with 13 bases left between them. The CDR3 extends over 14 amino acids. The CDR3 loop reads CASSLTQPGTEAFF. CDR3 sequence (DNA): TGCGCCAGCAGCTTAACACAGCCCGGGACTGAAGCTTTCTTT.

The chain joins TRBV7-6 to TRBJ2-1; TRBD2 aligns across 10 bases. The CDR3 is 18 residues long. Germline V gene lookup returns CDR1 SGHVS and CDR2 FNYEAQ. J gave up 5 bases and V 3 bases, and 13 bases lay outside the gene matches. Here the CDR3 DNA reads TGTGCCAGCAGCTTTCCCCGCAGCGGGGGGGTATCCAACAATGAGCAGTTCTTC. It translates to CASSFPRSGGVSNNEQFF.

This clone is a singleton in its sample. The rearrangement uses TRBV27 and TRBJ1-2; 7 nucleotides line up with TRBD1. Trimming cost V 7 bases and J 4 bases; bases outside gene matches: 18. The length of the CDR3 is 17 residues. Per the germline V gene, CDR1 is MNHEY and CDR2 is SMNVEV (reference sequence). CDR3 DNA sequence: TGTGCCAGCAAACCCGGGACAGACCCGACAGAATTCTATGGCTACACCTTC. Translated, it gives CASKPGTDPTEFYGYTF.

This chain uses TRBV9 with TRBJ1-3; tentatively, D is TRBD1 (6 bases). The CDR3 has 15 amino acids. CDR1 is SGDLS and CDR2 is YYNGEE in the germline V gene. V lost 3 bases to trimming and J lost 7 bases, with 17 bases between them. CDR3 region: CASSAQGNLLNTIYF. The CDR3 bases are TGTGCCAGCAGCGCACAGGGAAATTTACTGAACACCATATATTTT.

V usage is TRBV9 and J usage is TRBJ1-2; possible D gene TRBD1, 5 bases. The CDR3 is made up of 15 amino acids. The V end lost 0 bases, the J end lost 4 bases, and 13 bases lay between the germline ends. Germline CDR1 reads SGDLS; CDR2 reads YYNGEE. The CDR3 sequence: CASSVDVSGGYGYTF. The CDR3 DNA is TGTGCCAGCAGCGTAGATGTCTCCGGGGGCTATGGCTACACCTTC.

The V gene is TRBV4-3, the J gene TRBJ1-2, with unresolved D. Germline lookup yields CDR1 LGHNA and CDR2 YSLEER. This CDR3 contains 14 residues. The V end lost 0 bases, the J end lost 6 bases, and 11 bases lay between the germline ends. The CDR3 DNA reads TGCGCCAGCAGCCAAGATGGGCCGGCTCATGGCTACACCTTC. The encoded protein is CASSQDGPAHGYTF.

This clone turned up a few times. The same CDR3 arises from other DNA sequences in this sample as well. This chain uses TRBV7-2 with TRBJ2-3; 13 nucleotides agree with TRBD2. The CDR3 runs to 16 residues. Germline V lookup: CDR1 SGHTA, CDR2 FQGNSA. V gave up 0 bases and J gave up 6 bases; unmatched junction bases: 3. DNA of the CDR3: TGTGCCAGCAGCTTAGCACTAGCGGGGGGGGCGGATACGCAGTATTTT. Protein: CASSLALAGGADTQYF.

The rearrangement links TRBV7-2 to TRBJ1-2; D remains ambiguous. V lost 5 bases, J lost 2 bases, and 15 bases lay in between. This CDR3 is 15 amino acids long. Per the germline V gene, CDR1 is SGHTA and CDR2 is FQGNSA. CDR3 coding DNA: TGTGCCAGCAGCGAAAGAAGGGTGCTGAACTATGGCTACACCTTC. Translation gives CASSERRVLNYGYTF.